These 24 T cell receptor beta chains share one sample of origin, sequenced in a study of cytotoxic CD8 clonotypes in ibrutinib-treated CLL. The repertoire was sequenced with immunoSEQ multiplex PCR; TCRdb's copy has only in-frame clones and lacks some. The sample consists of 130,000 or so clones, about 79% of them appearing once. Source: PBMCs, taken after 12 months of ibrutinib treatment. The receptor set was obtained from a human donor with chronic lymphocytic leukemia.

The V gene is TRBV18, the J gene TRBJ2-7; D is perhaps TRBD2 (6 bases). The CDR3 is 17 residues long. Germline V gives CDR1 KGHSH, CDR2 LQKENI. V gave up 1 base and J gave up 0 bases, with 16 bases separating them. DNA for the CDR3: TGTGCCAGCTCACCACAGGAAGCGGGTCTGAGCTCCTACGAGCAGTACTTC. It yields the protein CASSPQEAGLSSYEQYF.

The CDR3 nucleotides read TGCGCCAGCAGCCAAGCCGGGACAGGGGTTGAGCAGTTCTTC. Its protein product is CASSQAGTGVEQFF. The chain recombines TRBV4-3 with TRBJ2-1; 10 nucleotides match TRBD1. Germline CDR1 reads LGHNA; CDR2 reads YSLEER. J was trimmed by 9 bases and V by 1 base; bases with no gene match: 3. The CDR3 consists of 14 residues.

This chain links TRBV7-3 with TRBJ2-1; 10 bases are shared with TRBD2. CDR1 and CDR2 from the germline V gene are SGHTA and FQGTGA. This CDR3 spans 15 amino acids. The trim removed 4 bases at V and 2 bases at J, leaving 2 bases unmatched. The CDR3 nucleotides read TGTGCCAGCAGCTCTGGACTAGCGGCCTACAATGAGCAGTTCTTC. It yields the protein CASSSGLAAYNEQFF.

This clone showed up just a few times. The rearrangement joins TRBV4-1 to TRBJ1-1; no clear D. This CDR3 is 15 amino acids long. V gave up 7 bases and J gave up 0 bases, with 15 bases separating them. CDR1 is MGHRA, CDR2 YSYEKL, per germline. This chain's CDR3 is CASTRDLTMNTEAFF. The CDR3, as DNA: TGCGCCAGCACCCGGGATTTGACGATGAACACTGAAGCTTTCTTT.

The V gene is TRBV29-1, the J gene TRBJ2-7; 9 positions match TRBD2. The junction had 10 bases not matched to a gene; V was cut back by 7 bases and J by 6 bases. From germline, CDR1 is SQVTM and CDR2 ANQGSEA. This CDR3 contains 13 residues. The CDR3 region has the DNA TGCAGCGGGATAATAGCGGGAGCGGGCGAGCAGTACTTC. It encodes CSGIIAGAGEQYF.

V is TRBV4-2 and J is TRBJ1-2, with D perhaps matching TRBD1 (5 bases). The CDR3 length is 15 residues. Germline V gene sequence: CDR1 LGHNA, CDR2 YNFKEQ. V shed 0 bases and J shed 4 bases, with 12 bases lying between them. The CDR3 DNA reads as TGTGCCAGCAGCCAAGATTTTCAAGGGACCTATGGCTACACCTTC. Its protein is CASSQDFQGTYGYTF.

The chain joins TRBV5-6 to TRBJ2-3; D remains ambiguous. Trimming stripped 0 bases from V and 4 bases from J, with 9 bases between. This CDR3 contains 14 residues. Germline V gives CDR1 SGHDT, CDR2 YYEEEE. The CDR3 region is CASSLVGYPDTQYF. The CDR3 coding sequence is TGTGCCAGCAGCTTGGTCGGGTACCCAGATACGCAGTATTTT.

This chain uses TRBV2 with TRBJ2-1; the match to TRBD2 covers 10 bases. CDR1 SNHLY and CDR2 FYNNEI come from the germline V gene. V trimming: 6 bases; J trimming: 3 bases; junction bases outside the gene matches: 8. This CDR3 spans 16 amino acids. CDR3 sequence (DNA): TGTGCCAGCAGGGCGGGGACTAGCGAATACTACAATGAGCAGTTCTTC. This gives the protein CASRAGTSEYYNEQFF. Looking up the rest from reference TRBV2 and TRBJ2-1 gives the full variable domain: EPEVTQTPSHQVTQMGQEVILRCVPISNHLYFYWYRQILGQKVEFLVSFYNNEISEKSEIFDDQFSVERPDGSNFTLKIRSTKLEDSAMYFCASRAGTSEYYNEQFFGPGTRLTVL.

The chain combines TRBV15 with TRBJ2-2; D is perhaps TRBD2 (6 bases). Per the germline V gene, CDR1 is LNHNV and CDR2 is YYDKDF (reference sequence). This CDR3 is 15 amino acids long. V lost 5 bases to trimming and J lost 4 bases, with 14 bases between them. The CDR3 reads CATSSTGLFTGELFF. The CDR3, as DNA: TGTGCCACCAGCTCCACGGGACTGTTCACCGGGGAGCTGTTTTTT.

This clone was recorded only once. The chain joins TRBV28 to TRBJ1-5; a possible D gene is TRBD1 (5 bases). V lost 8 bases and J 6 bases, leaving 20 bases between the germline ends. The CDR3 spans 15 residues. From germline, CDR1 is MDHEN and CDR2 SYDVKM. CDR3 amino acids: CASCIRGGGGQPQHF. In DNA form, the CDR3 reads TGTGCCAGCTGTATAAGGGGTGGTGGGGGTCAGCCCCAGCATTTT.

This chain links TRBV18 with TRBJ1-1; perhaps TRBD1 as D (6 bases). The ends were cut back, 6 bases at V and 3 bases at J, with 20 bases in the middle. This CDR3 is built from 16 residues. Germline V CDR1 and CDR2: KGHSH, LQKENI. The CDR3 DNA reads as TGTGCCAGCTCTCCAACCGGGACACCAAGTTACACTGAAGCTTTCTTT. Translated: CASSPTGTPSYTEAFF.

This clone was seen only once. This chain uses TRBV5-1 with TRBJ2-7; 7 bases are shared with TRBD1. V lost 4 bases to trimming and J lost 3 bases; unmatched junction nucleotides: 7. This CDR3 is built from 14 residues. CDR1 is SGHRS and CDR2 is YFSETQ in the germline V gene. The CDR3 reads CASSPVQGYYEQYF. The DNA of the CDR3 is TGCGCCAGCAGCCCAGTACAGGGGTACTACGAGCAGTACTTC.

The genes are TRBV7-8 and TRBJ1-5, with D possibly TRBD1 on 6 matching bases. Trimming removed 5 bases from V and 4 bases from J, with 12 bases in between. Germline-derived CDR1 and CDR2 are SGHVS and FQNEAQ. The CDR3 extends over 14 amino acids. The CDR3 nucleotides are TGTGCCAGCAGCCCAGGACAGCTAAATCAGCCCCAGCATTTT. Protein sequence: CASSPGQLNQPQHF.

By share, this clone ranks as large. V gene TRBV6-1 combines with J gene TRBJ2-5; D remains unclear. The CDR3 runs 14 residues. Germline lookup yields CDR1 MNHNS and CDR2 SASEGT. Trimming stripped 1 base from V and 7 bases from J, with 13 bases between. The CDR3 protein is CASSEEVFRRTQYF. In DNA, the CDR3 is TGTGCCAGCAGTGAAGAGGTATTTCGGCGGACCCAGTACTTC.

The rearrangement joins TRBV27 to TRBJ2-3; D gene unclear. Germline V gene sequence: CDR1 MNHEY, CDR2 SMNVEV (reference sequence). V was shortened by 0 bases and J by 2 bases, with 9 bases between the two germline ends. The CDR3 is 15 residues long. This chain's CDR3 is CASSLSGTATDTQYF. The CDR3 nucleotides are TGTGCCAGCAGTTTATCGGGTACAGCCACAGATACGCAGTATTTT.

The chain carries TRBV28 and TRBJ2-5; D possibly corresponds to TRBD2 (5 bases). This CDR3 is 14 amino acids long. In germline, CDR1 is MDHEN, CDR2 SYDVKM. Trimming took 1 base from V and 5 from J, leaving 11 bases between them. CDR3: CASSLSLGIETQYF. CDR3 sequence (DNA): TGTGCCAGCAGTTTATCTCTCGGGATTGAGACCCAGTACTTC.

The genes are TRBV7-2 and TRBJ2-7, with TRBD2 identical over 10 bases. V shed 5 bases, J shed 3 bases, and the junction held 4 bases outside the gene matches. From germline, CDR1 is SGHTA and CDR2 FQGNSA. CDR3 length equals 14 residues. The CDR3 DNA sequence: TGTGCCAGCAGCCCCCTAGCGGGAGACTACGAGCAGTACTTC. It yields the protein CASSPLAGDYEQYF.

This chain uses TRBV11-3 with TRBJ2-7; TRBD2 agrees at 9 bases. CDR3 length: 13 amino acids. Germline V gene lookup returns CDR1 SGHNT and CDR2 YENEEA. The junction had 3 bases not matched to a gene; V was cut back by 3 bases and J by 6 bases. CDR3 in amino acids: CASSLGLASEQYF. CDR3 bases: TGTGCCAGCAGCTTGGGACTAGCCTCCGAGCAGTACTTC.

V gene TRBV10-3 combines with J gene TRBJ2-7; maybe TRBD1 (6 bases). The CDR3 contains 13 residues. Germline V lookup: CDR1 ENHRY, CDR2 SYGVKD. Trimming pared 3 bases from V and 6 bases from J, leaving 12 bases between. The CDR3 loop reads CAISDQQGPEQYF. CDR3 bases: TGTGCCATCAGTGACCAACAGGGACCCGAGCAGTACTTC.

The J gene is TRBJ2-2, the V gene TRBV4-2; D is unclear. The CDR3 extends over 15 amino acids. CDR1 is LGHNA, CDR2 YNFKEQ, per germline. V lost 0 bases, J lost 6 bases, and 11 bases lay in between. The CDR3 loop reads CASSQDEHHAGELFF. The CDR3 DNA reads as TGTGCCAGCAGCCAAGACGAGCACCATGCCGGGGAGCTGTTTTTT.

The chain combines TRBV7-8 with TRBJ1-1, with D possibly matching TRBD1 (5 bases). V gave up 5 bases and J gave up 5 bases, with 15 bases separating them. The CDR3 is 14 residues long. Germline V gene lookup returns CDR1 SGHVS and CDR2 FQNEAQ. The CDR3 DNA follows: TGTGCCAGCAGCGCCTGGGGGGGGAGTACTGAAGCTTTCTTT. Residues: CASSAWGGSTEAFF.

The chain is built from TRBV5-4 and TRBJ2-1; D might be TRBD2 (7 bases). In germline, CDR1 is SGHNT, CDR2 YYREEE (reference sequence). Trimming pared 0 bases from V and 4 bases from J, leaving 14 bases between. The CDR3 is made up of 16 amino acids. The CDR3 sequence: CASSLDGGGRYNEQFF. The CDR3, as DNA: TGTGCCAGCAGCTTGGACGGCGGGGGCAGGTACAATGAGCAGTTCTTC.

This chain uses TRBV19 with TRBJ2-5, with TRBD2 matching 7 bases. CDR1 is LNHDA and CDR2 is SQIVND in the germline V gene (reference sequence). This CDR3 contains 13 residues. The J segment lost 5 bases and the V segment lost 8 bases, leaving 8 bases of the junction unmatched. CDR3 nucleotide sequence: TGTGCCAGTGGGACTACCGCCTACGAGACCCAGTACTTC. It encodes CASGTTAYETQYF.

The chain links TRBV7-2 to TRBJ1-1; unclear D gene. Trimming pared 2 bases from V and 1 base from J, leaving 11 bases between. Germline V gene lookup returns CDR1 SGHTA and CDR2 FQGNSA. The CDR3 length is 15 residues. The CDR3 nucleotides are TGTGCCAGCAGCTTATCCACCCCTGCGAACACTGAAGCTTTCTTT. As protein: CASSLSTPANTEAFF.